This T cell receptor (beta chain) came from a study of shared clonotypes between healthy human individuals. Study-level information: The people who gave samples were a couple of women and a few men aged 18 to 49. General study results and limits: Between a few donors, naive CD4 clonotypes were shared at a level of approximately 5%.

Authors' processing steps: Filtering of immunoSEQ junctional sequences could not match full-length read filtering. Using immunoSEQ multiplex PCR, the repertoire was profiled, and TCRdb retains in-frame clones only, with some absent. V, J and clone size derive from that table, while D and trimming were established from the DNA sequence. In the table there are some 240,000 clones, approximately 65% of which are singletons. A note on this clone: What it binds is not known.

Germline assignment: CDR1 SGHRS and CDR2 YFSETQ. The CDR3 length is 14 residues. The ends were cut back, 2 bases at V and 4 bases at J, with 12 bases in the middle. Every one of the donors was a Caucasian adult that lived in Nashville, Tennessee. The chain employs TRBV5-1 and TRBJ2-5; weak D call: TRBD2 (5 bases). The sample was memory CD4+ T cells sorted from blood. The sample's subset: CD45RA-negative fraction. The receptor comes from a man aged 25 to 45 in good health. CDR3 DNA sequence: TGCGCCAGCAGCTTAGAAGGGAGCTCAGAGACCCAGTACTTC. This encodes CASSLEGSSETQYF.